This T cell receptor (beta chain) was obtained from a study of blood T cell repertoires in COVID-19. The protocol was immunoSEQ multiplex PCR, while the TCRdb copy is restricted to in-frame clones and leaves out a portion. Of hundreds of thousands of clones in the sample, 70% to 90% are singletons; the top ten hold approximately 8.8%. This clone has only one observation. Grouping used clinical history reported by participants in a survey and questionnaire. Two negative PCRs, clearance, or symptom resolution characterized the recovered Cohort 3 donors. The receptor was isolated from a middle-aged woman who had recovered from COVID-19. The source material was PBMCs or T cells enriched from blood (not recorded which).

The CDR3 region is CASSNWAGHGNTGELFF. The CDR3 DNA follows: TGTGCCAGTAGCAATTGGGCAGGACACGGCAACACCGGGGAGCTGTTTTTT. The chain carries TRBV19 and TRBJ2-2; weak D call: TRBD1 (5 bases). Per germline, CDR1 LNHDA and CDR2 SQIVND (reference sequence). The V and J ends lost 6 bases and 2 bases respectively, with 19 bases between them. The CDR3 sequence is 17 residues long.